Sequencing of this TCR beta chain was carried out in a study of blood T cell repertoires in COVID-19. The repertoire was sequenced with immunoSEQ multiplex PCR; TCRdb's copy has only in-frame clones and lacks some. The sample holds about 280,000 clones, about 88% seen once. J gave up 6 bases and V 4 bases, and 5 bases lay outside the gene matches. Germline CDR1 SGHRS, CDR2 YFSETQ. This CDR3 has 14 amino acids. The chain couples TRBV5-1 to TRBJ1-5; 9 nucleotides line up with TRBD1. The source is a woman aged 60 to 75 in a cohort exposed to, infected with or recovered from COVID-19 (not recorded which). Sequences were obtained from PBMCs or T cells enriched from blood (not recorded which). In DNA form, the CDR3 reads TGCGCCAGCAGCACCGGGACAGGGACTCAGCCCCAGCATTTT. Translating gives CASSTGTGTQPQHF.